This T cell receptor beta chain was sequenced for a study of blood T cell repertoires in COVID-19. Study-wide background: Sites across the United States, Italy and Spain contributed samples from acute and convalescent COVID-19. Sources were T cells, B-cell-depleted T cells, or PBMCs; the material itself was cDNA or gDNA.

Per the original data handling: Counts of nucleated cells, estimated from reference gene primer amplification, were obtained. The protocol was immunoSEQ multiplex PCR, while the TCRdb copy is restricted to in-frame clones and leaves out a portion. V and J calls and clone size are as listed in that table; D and trimming were resolved from the DNA. The sample includes approximately 300,000 clones, 75% to 95% of them seen just once. The Seattle site enrolled patients during active infection and followed them longitudinally. CDR1 and CDR2 from the germline V gene are SGHTA and FQGNSA. V was clipped by 0 bases and J by 0 bases, with 8 bases between them. This CDR3 comprises 15 residues.

V is TRBV7-2 and J is TRBJ1-2; D is unresolved. The sample taken for sequencing was peripheral blood. The receptor comes from a woman in her twenties or thirties with COVID-19, enrolled during active disease. This CDR3 is CASSLAAGPNYGYTF. The CDR3 bases are TGTGCCAGCAGCTTAGCGGCAGGCCCTAACTATGGCTACACCTTC.